The 2 T cell receptor beta chains below were found in one sample sequenced in a study of blood T cells in healthy people across ages. Primers used in a second PCR of roughly 6 to 12 cycles were a sample-barcoded 5' primer and a J-beta primer mix. TCRdb re-derived calls from the 5' RACE reads in MiXCR, one entry per CDR3 protein. Here the sample spans roughly 2 million distinct CDR3 sequences, about 50% being singletons. The sample comprised blood. These receptors were collected from a woman aged 40 to 50 in good health.

V gene TRBV7-8 combines with J gene TRBJ2-3, with no clear D. The CDR3 loop spans 15 amino acids. Trimming shortened V by 4 bases and J by 0 bases, and 11 bases separated the two germline ends. Germline V gene sequence: CDR1 SGHVS, CDR2 FQNEAQ. DNA for the CDR3: TGTGCCAGCAGCTCAGTTGTGAGTAGCACAGATACGCAGTATTTT. Its protein is CASSSVVSSTDTQYF.

V gene TRBV7-2 combines with J gene TRBJ2-5; 10 bases are a match to TRBD1. CDR3 length equals 18 residues. CDR1 is SGHTA, CDR2 FQGNSA, per germline. V gave up 1 base and J gave up 2 bases; unmatched junction bases: 10. As DNA, the CDR3 is TGTGCCAGCAGCTTAGTTGGTCGAGGACAGGGGGGACAAGAGACCCAGTACTTC. Protein: CASSLVGRGQGGQETQYF.